The clone carrying this T cell receptor beta chain was recorded many times. Construction of TCR beta libraries relied on iRepertoire HTBI primers and on Arm-PCR targeting CDR3 regions. Using its own MiXCR run on the multiplex PCR reads, TCRdb lists one record per CDR3 protein. The sample holds under 450,000 distinct CDR3 sequences, 12% seen once. This specimen comes from a study of regulatory T cells in long-lasting Graves disease. The J segment lost 0 bases and the V segment lost 4 bases, leaving 8 bases of the junction unmatched. Germline loops: CDR1 MNHEY, CDR2 SVGAGI. The CDR3 contains 16 residues. Time point in this sample: newly diagnosed GD, antithyroid drugs for less than 3 months. PBMC-extracted RNA yielded the TCR library. These data were also filed under a second study, of T cells in Graves' hyperthyroidism and ophthalmopathy. According to that study: Blood also held most thyroid clonotypes expanded beyond 0.001.

The chain combines TRBV6-5 with TRBJ1-1, with 7 bases matching TRBD1. The source of this sequence is a woman in her late teens or twenties with Graves disease. The sequencing used peripheral blood mononuclear cells (PBMCs), collected at new diagnosis, from a patient treated with antithyroid drugs. This CDR3 reads CASSSVTGTMNTEAFF. CDR3 nucleotide sequence: TGTGCCAGCAGTTCCGTGACAGGGACTATGAACACTGAAGCTTTCTTT.